Presented here are 24 T cell receptor beta chains from one specimen sequenced in a study of shared clonotypes between healthy human individuals. Here immunoSEQ multiplex PCR was the method, and the copy in TCRdb shows in-frame clones only, minus some. The sample includes roughly 2.1 million clones, approximately 94% of them seen just once. Naive CD8 isolation took CD45RO-negative cells positively selected for CCR7 and excluded terminally differentiated effector memory CD45RA+ cells. Sequenced input: naive CD8+ T cells from PBMCs. Every receptor here comes from a man aged 18 to 29 in good health. Some clones in this sample may be carry-over from other donors' samples.

This clone was seen a handful of times. The gene calls are TRBV27 and TRBJ1-2; no firm D call. Trimming left V 0 bases short and J 8 bases short, with 10 bases between. Germline lookup yields CDR1 MNHEY and CDR2 SMNVEV (reference sequence). The CDR3 is made up of 13 amino acids. In nucleotides, the CDR3 is TGTGCCAGCAGTTTATCCCGCTATGCCGGCTACACCTTC. Its protein product is CASSLSRYAGYTF.

J is TRBJ2-7 and V is TRBV18; 11 nucleotides align to TRBD1. Germline V gene data show CDR1 as KGHSH and CDR2 as LQKENI. CDR3 length: 16 amino acids. Germline trimming cut 0 bases from V and 7 bases from J; bases unmatched to any gene: 8. Here the CDR3 DNA reads TGTGCCAGCTCACCACCTTCAGGACAGGGGGCATGGGAGCAGTACTTC. Translating gives CASSPPSGQGAWEQYF.

In the case of this clone: Different DNA sequences within this sample yield the same CDR3. The chain joins TRBV2 to TRBJ2-1, with a weak D call TRBD2 (6 bases). Germline loops: CDR1 SNHLY, CDR2 FYNNEI. The CDR3 runs to 15 residues. Trimming left V 4 bases short and J 0 bases short, with 10 bases between. CDR3 DNA: TGTGCCAGCAGTGTTGCGGGGAACTCCTACAATGAGCAGTTCTTC. This codes for CASSVAGNSYNEQFF.

This rearrangement joins TRBV29-1 to TRBJ1-1; weak D call: TRBD1 (5 bases). This CDR3 is 14 amino acids long. Germline V gene data show CDR1 as SQVTM and CDR2 as ANQGSEA. Trimming pared 7 bases from V and 4 bases from J, leaving 19 bases between. CDR3 DNA sequence: TGCAGCGGTCGGGGGGGTGACCGGGGCACTGAAGCTTTCTTT. It encodes CSGRGGDRGTEAFF. The whole variable domain, filled in from reference TRBV29-1 and TRBJ1-1, reads SAVISQKPSRDICQRGTSLTIQCQVDSQVTMMFWYRQQPGQSLTLIATANQGSEATYESGFVIDKFPISRPNLTFSTLTVSNMSPEDSSIYLCSGRGGDRGTEAFFGQGTRLTVV.

The chain links TRBV5-4 to TRBJ2-1; D perhaps matches TRBD2 (6 bases). CDR3 size: 15 residues. CDR1 and CDR2 (germline): SGHNT, YYREEE (reference sequence). V dropped 4 bases and J dropped 5 bases, with 16 bases sitting between them. The CDR3 spells CASSLGGIMDNEQFF. For the CDR3, the DNA is TGTGCCAGCAGCCTTGGCGGGATCATGGACAATGAGCAGTTCTTC.

The rearrangement joins TRBV11-1 to TRBJ2-1, with D unclear. This CDR3 spans 17 amino acids. Germline CDR1 is SGHAT and CDR2 is FQDESV (reference sequence). Trimming shortened V by 5 bases and J by 1 base, and 18 bases separated the two germline ends. CDR3 in amino acids: CASSPKRWVDSYNEQFF. CDR3 nucleotide sequence: TGTGCCAGCAGCCCAAAGAGGTGGGTGGATTCCTACAATGAGCAGTTCTTC.

This rearrangement joins TRBV7-9 to TRBJ1-1; D is unclear. This CDR3 contains 14 residues. Germline values: CDR1 SEHNR, CDR2 FQNEAQ (reference sequence). V lost 6 bases and J 3 bases, leaving 14 bases between the germline ends. The CDR3 reads CASSPPLMDTEAFF. The CDR3 DNA reads TGTGCCAGCAGTCCCCCCCTGATGGACACTGAAGCTTTCTTT.

The V gene is TRBV27, the J gene TRBJ2-1, with 11 bases lining up with TRBD2. V was clipped by 9 bases and J by 5 bases; unmatched bases: 15. The CDR3 length is 17 residues. Germline V gene data show CDR1 as MNHEY and CDR2 as SMNVEV (reference sequence). The CDR3 nucleotides read TGTGCCAGTCGGGCCCTGGGACCGGGACTAGCGGACAATGAGCAGTTCTTC. Residues: CASRALGPGLADNEQFF.

V usage is TRBV7-9 and J usage is TRBJ1-1; no firm D call. Deletions cut 1 base from V and 6 bases from J, with 9 bases between. In germline, CDR1 is SEHNR, CDR2 FQNEAQ (reference sequence). This CDR3 contains 13 residues. CDR3 amino acids: CASSLGSSAEAFF. The CDR3 DNA sequence: TGTGCCAGCAGCTTAGGATCGTCAGCTGAAGCTTTCTTT. Together with reference TRBV7-9 and TRBJ1-1, the CDR3 gives the full variable domain: DTGVSQNPRHKITKRGQNVTFRCDPISEHNRLYWYRQTLGQGPEFLTYFQNEAQLEKSRLLSDRFSAERPKGSFSTLEIQRTEQGDSAMYLCASSLGSSAEAFFGQGTRLTVV.

This rearrangement joins TRBV6-4 to TRBJ2-7; D possibly corresponds to TRBD1 (6 bases). Trimming took 3 bases from V and 3 from J, leaving 15 bases between them. Looked up from germline, CDR1 is MRHNA and CDR2 is SNTAGT. This CDR3 has 15 amino acids. CDR3 amino acids: CASSEGASPLYEQYF. DNA for the CDR3: TGTGCCAGCAGTGAGGGGGCCTCTCCCCTCTACGAGCAGTACTTC.

Regarding this clone: Other nucleotide sequences in the sample specify the same CDR3. V is TRBV27 and J is TRBJ2-1; 10 bases fit TRBD2. Losses at the gene ends were 2 bases for V and 4 bases for J; bases not matched to a gene: 2. The CDR3 totals 15 residues. Germline CDR1 is MNHEY and CDR2 is SMNVEV (reference sequence). The CDR3 spells CASSLVAGGYNEQFF. In nucleotides, the CDR3 is TGTGCCAGCAGTTTAGTAGCGGGAGGTTACAATGAGCAGTTCTTC.

The chain recombines TRBV13 with TRBJ2-5; 9 bases align to TRBD2. After removal of 3 bases from V and 0 bases from J, the junction contained 5 bases not matched to a gene. Germline CDR1 PRHDT, CDR2 FYEKMQ (reference sequence). The CDR3 runs 16 residues. CDR3 nucleotides: TGTGCCAGCAGCTTGGGAGCGGGGGGATACCAAGAGACCCAGTACTTC. Translation gives CASSLGAGGYQETQYF.

The rearrangement links TRBV9 to TRBJ2-7, with D perhaps TRBD2 (5 bases). Germline V lookup: CDR1 SGDLS, CDR2 YYNGEE. Trimming pared 0 bases from V and 5 bases from J, leaving 18 bases between. There are 16 residues in the CDR3. The CDR3 sequence is CASSVDVGAKSHEQYF. As DNA, the CDR3 is TGTGCCAGCAGCGTAGACGTGGGAGCTAAGTCCCACGAGCAGTACTTC.

This chain connects TRBV10-2 to TRBJ1-3; perhaps TRBD1 as D (5 bases). Germline V gives CDR1 WSHSY, CDR2 SAAADI. The CDR3 runs to 15 residues. V was trimmed by 4 bases and J by 2 bases, leaving 12 bases between them. The chain's CDR3 is CASSAGPFTGNTIYF. In nucleotides, the CDR3 is TGCGCCAGCAGTGCGGGACCCTTTACTGGAAACACCATATATTTT.

This chain links TRBV9 with TRBJ1-1; tentatively, D is TRBD1 (6 bases). Per the germline V gene, CDR1 is SGDLS and CDR2 is YYNGEE. V lost 7 bases and J lost 4, with 17 bases in between. This CDR3 has 14 amino acids. CDR3 nucleotide sequence: TGTGCCAGCTCCTTAGGGGGGCGCCTCACTGAAGCTTTCTTT. As protein: CASSLGGRLTEAFF.

The CDR3 sequence: CASVDRGAGWMNTEAFF. The CDR3 nucleotides are TGTGCCAGCGTAGACAGGGGTGCTGGCTGGATGAACACTGAAGCTTTCTTT. The J gene is TRBJ1-1, the V gene TRBV27, with 8 bases aligning to TRBD1. Germline CDR1 MNHEY, CDR2 SMNVEV (reference sequence). The trim removed 8 bases at V and 0 bases at J, leaving 14 bases unmatched. The CDR3 totals 17 residues.

The V gene is TRBV7-8, the J gene TRBJ2-7; D might be TRBD1 (5 bases). V was shortened by 7 bases and J by 4 bases, with 17 bases between the two germline ends. This CDR3 region has 14 residues. Germline V gene data show CDR1 as SGHVS and CDR2 as FQNEAQ. CDR3 residues: CASTTGPAGYEQYF. CDR3 in DNA: TGTGCCAGCACCACGGGCCCAGCAGGGTACGAGCAGTACTTC.

The V gene is TRBV7-3, the J gene TRBJ2-1, with 7 bases lining up with TRBD2. The germline V gene encodes CDR1 SGHTA and CDR2 FQGTGA. The CDR3 is 16 amino acids. With V trimmed by 5 bases and J by 0 bases, 7 bases remained unmatched. This CDR3 reads CASSLYGGSSYNEQFF. The DNA for the CDR3 is TGTGCCAGCAGCCTATACGGGGGGAGCTCCTACAATGAGCAGTTCTTC.

As to this clone: The identical CDR3 is also encoded by other nucleotide sequences in the sample. The genes are TRBV27 and TRBJ2-2; possible D gene TRBD1, 5 bases. The CDR3 sequence is 13 residues long. Trimming cost V 3 bases and J 6 bases, with 8 bases left between them. The germline gives CDR1 MNHEY, CDR2 SMNVEV (reference sequence). The CDR3 nucleotides are TGTGCCAGCAGTTTTCTAGGGGCCGGGGAGCTGTTTTTT. Translated, it gives CASSFLGAGELFF.

This chain joins TRBV27 and TRBJ2-3; D remains ambiguous. Trimming removed 2 bases at V and 0 bases at J, with 12 bases between. The CDR3 covers 16 residues. Germline V gene sequence: CDR1 MNHEY, CDR2 SMNVEV (reference sequence). CDR3 in amino acids: CASSLDVGISTDTQYF. The CDR3 DNA sequence: TGTGCCAGCAGTTTAGATGTGGGGATTAGCACAGATACGCAGTATTTT.

This sequence joins TRBV11-2 and TRBJ2-7, with 8 bases lining up with TRBD2. The V segment lost 1 base and the J segment 3 bases; nucleotides outside the gene matches: 5. The CDR3 sequence is 15 residues long. Germline V gene sequence: CDR1 SGHAT, CDR2 FQNNGV. In DNA, the CDR3 is TGTGCCAGCAGCTTAGGAGCGGGAGTCCTCTACGAGCAGTACTTC. This translates into CASSLGAGVLYEQYF.

This sequence joins TRBV13 and TRBJ2-7; 7 bases align to TRBD2. Germline lookup yields CDR1 PRHDT and CDR2 FYEKMQ (reference sequence). V lost 4 bases to trimming and J lost 0 bases; unmatched junction nucleotides: 9. CDR3 size: 16 residues. CDR3 loop: CASSSGLAASSYEQYF. The CDR3, as DNA: TGTGCCAGCAGCTCCGGGCTAGCGGCTTCCTCCTACGAGCAGTACTTC.

The chain recombines TRBV27 with TRBJ2-2; D remains unclear. The V and J ends lost 3 bases and 2 bases respectively, with 13 bases between them. The CDR3 is made up of 16 amino acids. The germline V gene encodes CDR1 MNHEY and CDR2 SMNVEV (reference sequence). For the CDR3, the DNA is TGTGCCAGCAGTTTCTGGGTTACCGGCAACACCGGGGAGCTGTTTTTT. This translates into CASSFWVTGNTGELFF.

This clone was seen just once. The V call is TRBV2, the J call TRBJ2-7; 8 nucleotides line up with TRBD1. The CDR3 length is 13 residues. Losses at the gene ends were 5 bases for V and 6 bases for J; bases not matched to a gene: 6. The germline gives CDR1 SNHLY, CDR2 FYNNEI. CDR3 residues: CASSQDRAGEQYF. The CDR3 DNA reads TGTGCCAGCAGTCAGGACAGGGCTGGCGAGCAGTACTTC.